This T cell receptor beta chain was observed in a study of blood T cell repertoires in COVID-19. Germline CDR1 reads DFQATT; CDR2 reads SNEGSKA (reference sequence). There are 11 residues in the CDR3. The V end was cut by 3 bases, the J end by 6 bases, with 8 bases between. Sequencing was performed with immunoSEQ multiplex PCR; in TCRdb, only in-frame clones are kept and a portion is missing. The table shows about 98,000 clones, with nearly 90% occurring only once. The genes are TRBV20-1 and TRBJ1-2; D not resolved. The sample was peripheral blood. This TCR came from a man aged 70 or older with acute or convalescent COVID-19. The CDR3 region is CSARMADGYTF. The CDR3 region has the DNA TGCAGTGCTAGGATGGCGGATGGCTACACCTTC.